Below, one T cell receptor (beta chain) is given with its context. Its antigen is unidentified. The length of the CDR3 is 15 residues. Germline CDR1 SGHDT, CDR2 YYEEEE. V trimming: 0 bases; J trimming: 2 bases; junction bases outside the gene matches: 1. This specimen comes from a study of molecular identifiers for immune sequencing clone quantification. Each CDR3 protein is one row after TCRdb ran MiXCR on the PCR reads. The data show 53,000 or so distinct CDR3 sequences, with roughly a third seen just once and less than 5% held by the top ten. Study findings and constraints: It was shown that clones above 20 RNA copies held over 99% of effector molecules, but under 1% in naive cells.

Between about 18,000 and 1,100,000 sorted cells, with 10%, 30% or 50% RNA, yielded naive CD8 libraries. Sorted naive CD8 T cells were those defined as CD8+CD4-CCR7+CD45RA+. The clonotype was recovered from a human donor in good health. Some libraries in this study had Jurkat cell RNA spiked in. V and J are TRBV5-6 and TRBJ1-5; 8 bases are shared with TRBD1. Sequencing input: naive CD8+ T cells from blood, with Jurkat cell RNA spiked in. As for subset: FACS-sorted CD8+CD4-CCR7+CD45RA+ naive T cells. The CDR3 DNA reads TGTGCCAGCAGCTTGGGGACAGGGCGCAATCAGCCCCAGCATTTT. Its protein is CASSLGTGRNQPQHF.